This T cell receptor (beta chain) is drawn from a study of T cell repertoires in cytomegalovirus infection. Study-level information: Public TCR beta signatures indicated both CMV infection and matching HLA type. Whole-study results and caveats: HLA-C-restricted CMV clonotypes gave the most frequent clonotype in two of eight donors.

One entry per CDR3 protein results from TCRdb running MiXCR on the reads. This table holds 500,000 or so distinct CDR3 sequences, more than 15% found once. This clonotype has at least ten counts. Its target is not known. Germline assignment: CDR1 SGHVS and CDR2 FQNEAQ. The V and J ends lost 5 bases and 6 bases, in that order; junction bases with no gene match: 14. This CDR3 region has 18 residues. This clonotype was sampled from a human donor in good health (CMV status not recorded). Some clones in this sample may be carry-over from other donors' samples. V and J are TRBV7-8 and TRBJ2-3; TRBD2 aligns across 13 bases. The sample consisted of CD8+ T cells from PBMCs. The CDR3 DNA follows: TGTGCCAGCAGCAAAGAGGGTGGACTAGCGGGAGTAGGGGATACGCAGTATTTT. It codes for CASSKEGGLAGVGDTQYF.